This is a list of T cell receptor beta chains from one sample in a study of response to subunit inactivated influenza vaccine. TCRdb redid the calling of the RT-PCR reads with MiXCR, one entry per CDR3 protein. The sample lists about 650,000 distinct CDR3 sequences, around a sixth occurring once. Specimen: PBMCs from blood, collected roughly 12 days after vaccination. These receptors all come from a man in his forties or fifties who received an inactivated influenza vaccine. Each CDR3 is given without its conserved first and last residue.

V gene: TRBV28
J gene: TRBJ2-2
CDR3 protein: ASSLMDMNTGELF

V gene: TRBV21-1
J gene: TRBJ2-7
CDR3 protein: ASSKGGGGGLGNEQY

V gene: TRBV6-5
J gene: TRBJ2-1
CDR3 protein: ASSYFGLAGSNEQF

V gene: TRBV28
J gene: TRBJ2-2
CDR3 protein: ASSLPDKSPAHGELF

V gene: TRBV11-2
J gene: TRBJ1-2
CDR3 protein: ASSLEARDVYGYT

V gene: TRBV12-3/TRBV12-4
J gene: TRBJ2-5
CDR3 protein: ASSFMGQETQY

V gene: TRBV6-5
J gene: TRBJ1-1
CDR3 protein: ASSLTVLAEAF

V gene: TRBV6-1
J gene: TRBJ1-2
CDR3 protein: ASTAQANYGYT

V gene: TRBV29-1
J gene: TRBJ2-7
CDR3 protein: SVESLTVGQTYEQY

V gene: TRBV5-1
J gene: TRBJ2-7
CDR3 protein: ASSLGQGISYEQY

V gene: TRBV20-1
J gene: TRBJ2-1
CDR3 protein: SALIREYGDEQF

V gene: TRBV7-6
J gene: TRBJ2-7
CDR3 protein: ASSPRTSFYEQY

V gene: TRBV5-1
J gene: TRBJ2-1
CDR3 protein: ASSLFGPDEHNEQF

V gene: TRBV7-9
J gene: TRBJ2-5
CDR3 protein: ASSLGLDGGQETQY

V gene: TRBV29-1
J gene: TRBJ2-5
CDR3 protein: SVEEEAGTQY

V gene: TRBV5-1
J gene: TRBJ2-7
CDR3 protein: ASSLSKPAYEQY

V gene: TRBV29-1
J gene: TRBJ2-7
CDR3 protein: STRQGGSSYEQY

V gene: TRBV19
J gene: TRBJ2-1
CDR3 protein: ASGQGAYNEQF

V gene: TRBV6-5
J gene: TRBJ1-6
CDR3 protein: ASSSRGNYNSPLH

V gene: TRBV12-3/TRBV12-4
J gene: TRBJ2-7
CDR3 protein: ASSSRQSGTYEQY

V gene: TRBV10-3
J gene: TRBJ2-3
CDR3 protein: AISESGGSLTDTQY

V gene: TRBV6-1
J gene: TRBJ2-2
CDR3 protein: ASSQPGLVPGELF

V gene: TRBV24-1
J gene: TRBJ2-2
CDR3 protein: ATSSPGRVAGELF

V gene: TRBV7-9
J gene: TRBJ1-2
CDR3 protein: ASSLAMVPPHGYT

V gene: TRBV18
J gene: TRBJ1-2
CDR3 protein: ASSAQRAYGYT

V gene: TRBV10-3
J gene: TRBJ2-6
CDR3 protein: AISEGLSGANVLT

V gene: TRBV28
J gene: TRBJ1-3
CDR3 protein: ASSLQGLSGNTIY

V gene: TRBV5-1
J gene: TRBJ2-3
CDR3 protein: ASSPYGRPDTQY

V gene: TRBV19
J gene: TRBJ2-7
CDR3 protein: ASSSQTGYEQY

V gene: TRBV28
J gene: TRBJ2-5
CDR3 protein: ASSRGTSGGEETQY

V gene: TRBV12-3/TRBV12-4
J gene: TRBJ1-2
CDR3 protein: ASSLQDNYGYT

V gene: TRBV5-1
J gene: TRBJ2-4
CDR3 protein: ASSLEWALNIQY

V gene: TRBV4-1
J gene: TRBJ2-2
CDR3 protein: ASSQLLRGQGFGELF

V gene: TRBV28
J gene: TRBJ2-2
CDR3 protein: ASTSYSVGTGELF

V gene: TRBV5-6
J gene: TRBJ2-7
CDR3 protein: ASSPNWGQEGNQY

V gene: TRBV14
J gene: TRBJ2-3
CDR3 protein: ASSQDVADTQY

V gene: TRBV5-1
J gene: TRBJ2-6
CDR3 protein: ASSDSSGANVLT

V gene: TRBV15
J gene: TRBJ2-3
CDR3 protein: ATSRGSRSDTQY

V gene: TRBV7-9
J gene: TRBJ2-3
CDR3 protein: ASSLIGGDTQY

V gene: TRBV29-1
J gene: TRBJ2-3
CDR3 protein: SVEVPSGISDTQY

V gene: TRBV7-2
J gene: TRBJ1-1
CDR3 protein: ASAKREGNTEAF

V gene: TRBV28
J gene: TRBJ2-5
CDR3 protein: ASSFPGQYQETQY

V gene: TRBV5-1
J gene: TRBJ2-1
CDR3 protein: ASSLGLAGARNEQF

V gene: TRBV11-2
J gene: TRBJ2-2
CDR3 protein: ASSSRTRTEMGGRPGELF

V gene: TRBV12-3/TRBV12-4
J gene: TRBJ2-1
CDR3 protein: ASSLIGGYSYNEQF

V gene: TRBV15
J gene: TRBJ2-1
CDR3 protein: ATSRERGRSNEQF